What follows are 30 T cell receptor beta chains derived from one specimen sequenced in a study of blood T cell repertoires in COVID-19. TCRdb keeps only in-frame clones here, not all; method: immunoSEQ multiplex PCR. The data contain about 80,000 clones, roughly 80% of them singletons. The sample comprised peripheral blood. These receptor sequences come from a woman of 80 years or more with acute or convalescent COVID-19.

This sequence joins TRBV19 and TRBJ2-2, with D possibly TRBD1 on 6 matching bases. CDR1 LNHDA and CDR2 SQIVND come from the germline V gene (reference sequence). Trimming pared 6 bases from V and 5 bases from J, leaving 19 bases between. This CDR3 has 16 residues. Here the CDR3 DNA reads TGTGCCAGTAGAGAAAAGATCGGGACACTTACCGGGGAGCTGTTTTTT. Translated: CASREKIGTLTGELFF.

The genes are TRBV2 and TRBJ1-1; 8 bases fit TRBD1. The CDR3 runs to 14 residues. The germline CDR1 and CDR2 sequences are SNHLY and FYNNEI. J was trimmed by 4 bases and V by 6 bases; bases with no gene match: 7. DNA of the CDR3: TGTGCCAGCAGGCTGACAGGGGTAATCACTGAAGCTTTCTTT. Translated: CASRLTGVITEAFF.

V and J are TRBV5-4 and TRBJ2-7, with 7 bases that match TRBD1. J lost 6 bases, V lost 4 bases, and 4 bases had no gene match. The CDR3 is 12 amino acids. Per germline, CDR1 SGHNT and CDR2 YYREEE (reference sequence). CDR3 protein: CASSRTGVEQYF. The CDR3 DNA sequence: TGTGCCAGCAGCCGAACAGGGGTCGAGCAGTACTTC.

The chain is built from TRBV13 and TRBJ1-3; 8 nucleotides match TRBD1. Germline lookup yields CDR1 PRHDT and CDR2 FYEKMQ (reference sequence). CDR3 length equals 15 residues. J was trimmed by 4 bases and V by 6 bases; bases with no gene match: 8. Written as DNA, the CDR3 is TGTGCCAGCAGGTCGGGACAGGCAGAAGGAAACACCATATATTTT. Protein product: CASRSGQAEGNTIYF.

The chain is built from TRBV18 and TRBJ1-2; D gene ambiguous. The CDR3 covers 13 residues. The V end lost 0 bases, the J end lost 7 bases, and 9 bases lay between the germline ends. Per the germline V gene, CDR1 is KGHSH and CDR2 is LQKENI. CDR3 sequence: CASSPPAGVGYTF. DNA for the CDR3: TGTGCCAGCTCACCACCGGCCGGGGTTGGCTACACCTTC.

This chain connects TRBV30 to TRBJ1-1; tentatively, D is TRBD1 (6 bases). V was clipped by 3 bases and J by 1 base, with 12 bases between them. From germline, CDR1 is GTSNPN and CDR2 SVGIG (reference sequence). This CDR3 comprises 14 residues. For the CDR3, the DNA is TGTGCCTGGAGAGAGACAGGACCGAACACTGAAGCTTTCTTT. This sequence encodes CAWRETGPNTEAFF.

The chain joins TRBV7-9 to TRBJ1-2; TRBD1 agrees at 8 bases. Germline lookup yields CDR1 SEHNR and CDR2 FQNEAQ (reference sequence). The CDR3 sequence is 12 residues long. V trimming: 1 base; J trimming: 8 bases; junction bases outside the gene matches: 0. The CDR3 coding sequence is TGTGCCAGCAGCTTAGGGACAGGGGGCTACACCTTC. It translates to CASSLGTGGYTF.

This chain uses TRBV7-8 with TRBJ1-6, with 10 nucleotides matching TRBD1. This CDR3 is built from 16 residues. CDR1 and CDR2 (germline): SGHVS, FQNEAQ. Germline trimming cut 1 base from V and 7 bases from J; bases unmatched to any gene: 4. CDR3 loop: CASSLGSDRGNSPLHF. Here the CDR3 DNA reads TGTGCCAGCAGCTTAGGATCGGACAGGGGGAATTCACCCCTCCACTTT.

CDR3 DNA sequence: TGTGCCAGCAGTTTCCGGACAGAGAACACCGGGGAGCTGTTTTTT. Translating it yields CASSFRTENTGELFF. The gene calls are TRBV6-7 and TRBJ2-2, with a weak D call TRBD1 (6 bases). TRBV6-7 is recorded as an ORF, its role being uncertain. The CDR3 has 15 amino acids. Trimming cost V 4 bases and J 1 base, with 10 bases left between them.

The V call is TRBV20-1, the J call TRBJ1-5, with 10 positions matching TRBD1. V was clipped by 8 bases and J by 12 bases; unmatched bases: 7. CDR3 length: 11 amino acids. Germline V gene lookup returns CDR1 DFQATT and CDR2 SNEGSKA (reference sequence). The CDR3 DNA is TGCAGTTCTCAGACAGGGGGCCACCAGCATTTT. Its translation is CSSQTGGHQHF.

This chain joins TRBV5-4 and TRBJ2-3; a weak D match, TRBD2 (5 bases). Germline CDR1 SGHNT, CDR2 YYREEE (reference sequence). V lost 1 base and J lost 4, with 16 bases in between. The CDR3 is 16 amino acids. This CDR3 is CASSLYTRPRPDTQYF. The CDR3 DNA reads TGTGCCAGCAGCTTGTATACTAGGCCAAGACCAGATACGCAGTATTTT.

The V and J genes are TRBV10-1 and TRBJ2-5; TRBD1 matches at 8 bases. J lost 4 bases, V lost 3 bases, and 13 bases had no gene match. The CDR3 is made up of 17 amino acids. The germline CDR1 and CDR2 sequences are WNHNN and SYGVQD (reference sequence). The CDR3 region is CASSDYGARGQLETQYF. As DNA, the CDR3 is TGCGCCAGCAGTGACTATGGGGCCAGGGGGCAATTAGAGACCCAGTACTTC.

The count of this clone is one. The chain recombines TRBV11-2 with TRBJ1-4, with no clear D. The CDR3 runs to 13 residues. Trimming left V 1 base short and J 6 bases short, with 6 bases between. CDR1 SGHAT and CDR2 FQNNGV come from the germline V gene. CDR3 nucleotides: TGTGCCAGCAGCTTAGGTCGCGATGAAAAACTGTTTTTT. It yields the protein CASSLGRDEKLFF.

This clone was picked up one time. The chain combines TRBV19 with TRBJ2-1; 10 bases match TRBD2. The CDR3 is made up of 14 amino acids. Germline assignment: CDR1 LNHDA and CDR2 SQIVND (reference sequence). The V gene end was trimmed by 6 bases and the J gene end by 8 bases; junction bases not matched to a gene: 7. The DNA for the CDR3 is TGTGCCAGTAGCCTAGCGGGGGTGAACCATGAGCAGTTCTTC. It is translated as CASSLAGVNHEQFF.

This clone was counted once. The chain employs TRBV6-5 and TRBJ1-4, with 7 bases that match TRBD1. CDR3 length: 12 residues. The V and J ends lost 8 bases and 6 bases, in that order; junction bases with no gene match: 3. Germline V CDR1 and CDR2: MNHEY, SVGAGI. CDR3 coding DNA: TGTGCCAGCTGCAGGGGGGATGAAAAACTGTTTTTT. It specifies CASCRGDEKLFF.

The chain couples TRBV7-9 to TRBJ2-3, with a possible D match to TRBD2 (6 bases). Germline-derived CDR1 and CDR2 are SEHNR and FQNEAQ (reference sequence). The CDR3 spans 16 residues. V lost 2 bases and J 3 bases, leaving 15 bases between the germline ends. CDR3: CASSLKTGGGTDTQYF. CDR3 DNA sequence: TGTGCCAGCAGCTTAAAAACCGGTGGAGGGACAGATACGCAGTATTTT.

This chain connects TRBV1 to TRBJ2-2; the table assigns TRBD2, which was not confirmed against the DNA. TRBV1 is deemed a pseudogene. The CDR3 runs to 18 residues. CDR3 in amino acids: CTSSLGLAGGGDTGELFF. CDR3 bases: TGCACCAGCAGCCTCGGACTAGCGGGGGGAGGGGACACCGGGGAGCTGTTTTTT.

The CDR3 sequence is CASSSGTGSEKLFF. The CDR3 DNA sequence: TGCGCCAGCAGCTCCGGGACAGGGTCCGAAAAACTGTTTTTT. The chain uses TRBV5-1 and TRBJ1-4, with 9 bases that match TRBD1. The V gene's germline CDR1 is SGHRS and CDR2 YFSETQ. V gave up 3 bases and J gave up 8 bases; unmatched junction bases: 5. This CDR3 is 14 amino acids long.

The chain is built from TRBV9 and TRBJ2-1, with TRBD2 matching over 11 bases. This CDR3 contains 17 residues. The trim removed 0 bases at V and 9 bases at J, leaving 11 bases unmatched. Germline V gene sequence: CDR1 SGDLS, CDR2 YYNGEE. The CDR3 is CASSVAPSGLAEAEQFF. The CDR3 DNA reads TGTGCCAGCAGCGTAGCCCCTTCGGGACTAGCGGAAGCTGAGCAGTTCTTC.

The chain is built from TRBV18 and TRBJ1-4; 7 bases align to TRBD1. V shed 6 bases and J 8 bases; nucleotides not matched to a gene: 12. Germline values: CDR1 KGHSH, CDR2 LQKENI. This CDR3 is built from 15 residues. The CDR3 DNA reads TGTGCCAGCTCCCCAGGGCCAGGGGGTCAGGAAAAACTGTTTTTT. Translating it yields CASSPGPGGQEKLFF. The full variable domain, rest sourced from reference TRBV18 and TRBJ1-4, is NAGVMQNPRHLVRRRGQEARLRCSPMKGHSHVYWYRQLPEEGLKFMVYLQKENIIDESGMPKERFSAEFPKEGPSILRIQQVVRGDSAAYFCASSPGPGGQEKLFFGSGTQLSVL.

V is TRBV7-2 and J is TRBJ1-5; TRBD1 is a possible D gene (5 bases). The V end was cut by 3 bases, the J end by 7 bases, with 10 bases between. Germline values: CDR1 SGHTA, CDR2 FQGNSA. This CDR3 region has 13 residues. CDR3 nucleotide sequence: TGTGCCAGCAGCTTTACGGGGGAACAGCCCCAGCATTTT. Its protein is CASSFTGEQPQHF.

The CDR3: CASRGTGGNNEQFF. DNA for the CDR3: TGTGCCAGCAGAGGGACAGGGGGAAACAATGAGCAGTTCTTC. The V and J genes are TRBV6-5 and TRBJ2-1, with 11 bases matching TRBD1. Losses at the gene ends were 6 bases for V and 5 bases for J; bases not matched to a gene: 3. The length of the CDR3 is 14 residues. The germline V gene has CDR1 MNHEY and CDR2 SVGAGI.

J is TRBJ1-5 and V is TRBV6-4; 9 bases align to TRBD1. Germline lookup yields CDR1 MRHNA and CDR2 SNTAGT. CDR3 length: 18 amino acids. Trimming cost V 2 bases and J 0 bases; bases outside gene matches: 8. The CDR3 DNA sequence: TGTGCCAGCAGTGACCCCAGACAGGGGGAGTATAGCAATCAGCCCCAGCATTTT. This gives the protein CASSDPRQGEYSNQPQHF.

With respect to this clone: Within the sample, other DNA sequences also encode this same CDR3. CDR3 DNA: TGTGCCAGCAGCCCCCCGGGACAGGGGAACACTGAAGCTTTCTTT. Amino acids: CASSPPGQGNTEAFF. The V and J genes are TRBV28 and TRBJ1-1; 9 nucleotides align to TRBD1. V shed 6 bases and J 1 base; nucleotides not matched to a gene: 6. The CDR3 loop spans 15 amino acids. CDR1 and CDR2 from the germline V gene are MDHEN and SYDVKM.

The gene calls are TRBV24-1 and TRBJ2-7; D possibly corresponds to TRBD2 (5 bases). Trimming removed 5 bases from V and 6 bases from J, with 13 bases in between. Germline V CDR1 and CDR2: KGHDR, SFDVKD. The CDR3 spans 13 residues. This CDR3 reads CATSVLGRGEQYF. The CDR3 region has the DNA TGTGCCACCAGTGTCCTAGGCCGGGGCGAGCAGTACTTC.

This clone was counted between two and nine times. The chain is built from TRBV3-1 (or the pseudogene TRBV3-2) and TRBJ2-2; 8 nucleotides line up with TRBD2. Germline V gene data show CDR1 as LGHDT and CDR2 as YNNKEL (reference sequence). J gave up 3 bases and V 4 bases, and 7 bases lay outside the gene matches. The CDR3 is 16 amino acids. The CDR3: CASSRGLARYTGELFF. CDR3 DNA: TGTGCCAGCAGCCGAGGACTAGCCCGTTACACCGGGGAGCTGTTTTTT.

The count of this clone is one. The rearrangement uses TRBV2 and TRBJ1-5; D is unclear. Germline V CDR1 and CDR2: SNHLY, FYNNEI. The V gene lost 6 bases and the J gene lost 9 bases, with 9 bases spanning the gap. This CDR3 contains 11 residues. CDR3: CASRSAGPQHF. DNA of the CDR3: TGTGCCAGCAGGTCAGCGGGGCCCCAGCATTTT. The whole variable domain, remainder taken from reference TRBV2 and TRBJ1-5, is EPEVTQTPSHQVTQMGQEVILRCVPISNHLYFYWYRQILGQKVEFLVSFYNNEISEKSEIFDDQFSVERPDGSNFTLKIRSTKLEDSAMYFCASRSAGPQHFGDGTRLSIL.

The chain combines TRBV18 with TRBJ2-1, with 9 bases aligning to TRBD2. The CDR3 spans 15 residues. Germline CDR1 is KGHSH and CDR2 is LQKENI. V trimming: 3 bases; J trimming: 6 bases; junction bases outside the gene matches: 6. The CDR3 region is CASSPRVAGVNEQFF. The CDR3 nucleotides are TGTGCCAGCTCACCGCGGGTAGCGGGGGTCAATGAGCAGTTCTTC.

The CDR3 is CASSVGTDYGYTF. In DNA, the CDR3 is TGTGCCAGTAGTGTGGGGACAGACTATGGCTACACCTTC. The J gene is TRBJ1-2, the V gene TRBV19, with 7 bases aligning to TRBD1. J gave up 3 bases and V 5 bases, and 3 bases lay outside the gene matches. The CDR3 has 13 residues. Germline CDR1 and CDR2: LNHDA and SQIVND (reference sequence).

On this clone itself: Other DNA sequences within the sample encode an identical CDR3. The rearrangement uses TRBV18 and TRBJ1-1; maybe TRBD1 (5 bases). Trimming cost V 3 bases and J 2 bases, with 7 bases left between them. This CDR3 is 13 amino acids long. Per the germline V gene, CDR1 is KGHSH and CDR2 is LQKENI. Here the CDR3 reads CASSPGQNTEAFF. The CDR3 coding sequence is TGTGCCAGCTCACCCGGACAAAACACTGAAGCTTTCTTT.